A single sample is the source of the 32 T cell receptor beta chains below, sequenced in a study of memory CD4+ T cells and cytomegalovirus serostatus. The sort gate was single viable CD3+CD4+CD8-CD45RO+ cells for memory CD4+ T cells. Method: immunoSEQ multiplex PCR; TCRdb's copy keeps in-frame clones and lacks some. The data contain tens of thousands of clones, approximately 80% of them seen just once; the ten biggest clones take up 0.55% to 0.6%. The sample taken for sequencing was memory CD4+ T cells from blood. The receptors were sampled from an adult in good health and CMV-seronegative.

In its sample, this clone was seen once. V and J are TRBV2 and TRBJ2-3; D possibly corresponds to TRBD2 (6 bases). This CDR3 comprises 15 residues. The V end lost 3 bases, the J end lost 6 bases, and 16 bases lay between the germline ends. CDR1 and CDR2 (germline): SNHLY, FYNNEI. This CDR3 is CASSEGGIGADTQYF. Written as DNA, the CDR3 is TGTGCCAGCAGTGAGGGGGGAATAGGGGCGGATACGCAGTATTTT.

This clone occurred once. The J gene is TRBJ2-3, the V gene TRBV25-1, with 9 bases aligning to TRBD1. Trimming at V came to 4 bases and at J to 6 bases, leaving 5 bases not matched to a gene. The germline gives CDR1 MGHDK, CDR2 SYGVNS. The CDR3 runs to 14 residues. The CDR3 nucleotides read TGTGCCAGCAGTGCCCGACAGGGGGTCGATACGCAGTATTTT. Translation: CASSARQGVDTQYF. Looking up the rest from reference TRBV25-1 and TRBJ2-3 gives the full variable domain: EADIYQTPRYLVIGTGKKITLECSQTMGHDKMYWYQQDPGMELHLIHYSYGVNSTEKGDLSSESTVSRIRTEHFPLTLESARPSHTSQYLCASSARQGVDTQYFGPGTRLTVL.

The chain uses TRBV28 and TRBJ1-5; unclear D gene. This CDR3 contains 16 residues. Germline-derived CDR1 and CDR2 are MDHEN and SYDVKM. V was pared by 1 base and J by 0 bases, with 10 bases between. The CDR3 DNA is TGTGCCAGCAGTTTATCAATTGGGGTTAGCAATCAGCCCCAGCATTTT. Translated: CASSLSIGVSNQPQHF. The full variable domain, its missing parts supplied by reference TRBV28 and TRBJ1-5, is DVKVTQSSRYLVKRTGEKVFLECVQDMDHENMFWYRQDPGLGLRLIYFSYDVKMKEKGDIPEGYSVSREKKERFSLILESASTNQTSMYLCASSLSIGVSNQPQHFGDGTRLSIL.

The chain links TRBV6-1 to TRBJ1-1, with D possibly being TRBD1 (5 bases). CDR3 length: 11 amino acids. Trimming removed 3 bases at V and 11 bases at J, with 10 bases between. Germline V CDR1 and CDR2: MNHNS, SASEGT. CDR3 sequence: CASSEGPPAFF. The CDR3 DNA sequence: TGTGCCAGCAGTGAGGGACCACCGGCTTTCTTT.

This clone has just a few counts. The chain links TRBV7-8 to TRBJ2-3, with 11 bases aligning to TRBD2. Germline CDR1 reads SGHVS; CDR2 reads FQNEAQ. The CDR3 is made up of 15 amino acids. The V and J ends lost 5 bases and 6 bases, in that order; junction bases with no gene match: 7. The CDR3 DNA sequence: TGTGCCAGCAGCCCTCTAGCGGGGGGAATTGATACGCAGTATTTT. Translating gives CASSPLAGGIDTQYF. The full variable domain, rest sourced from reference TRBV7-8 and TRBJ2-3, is GAGVSQSPRYKVAKRGQDVALRCDPISGHVSLFWYQQALGQGPEFLTYFQNEAQLDKSGLPSDRFFAERPEGSVSTLKIQRTQQEDSAVYLCASSPLAGGIDTQYFGPGTRLTVL.

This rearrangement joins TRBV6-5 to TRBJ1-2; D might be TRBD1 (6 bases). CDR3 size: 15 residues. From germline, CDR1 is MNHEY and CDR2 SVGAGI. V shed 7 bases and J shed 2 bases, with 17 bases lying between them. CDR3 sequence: CASIPAGAGNYGYTF. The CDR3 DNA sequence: TGTGCCAGCATTCCCGCGGGGGCTGGGAACTATGGCTACACCTTC.

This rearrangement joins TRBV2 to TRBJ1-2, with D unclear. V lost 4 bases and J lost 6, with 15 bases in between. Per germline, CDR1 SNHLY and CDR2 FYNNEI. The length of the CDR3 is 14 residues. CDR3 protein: CASSASRENNGYTF. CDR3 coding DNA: TGTGCCAGCAGTGCCAGTCGTGAGAACAATGGCTACACCTTC.

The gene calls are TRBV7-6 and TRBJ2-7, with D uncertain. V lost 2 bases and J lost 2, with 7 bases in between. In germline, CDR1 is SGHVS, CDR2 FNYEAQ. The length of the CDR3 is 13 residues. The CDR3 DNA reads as TGTGCCAGCAGCTTATCCCGCACCTACGAGCAGTACTTC. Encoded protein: CASSLSRTYEQYF.

The CDR3 protein is CASSLAGWNQPQHF. The CDR3 bases are TGTGCCAGCAGCTTAGCAGGATGGAATCAGCCCCAGCATTTT. The rearrangement joins TRBV5-5 to TRBJ1-5; D gene unclear. The CDR3 contains 14 residues. The germline V and J ends were trimmed by 2 bases and 4 bases, with 10 bases remaining between them. Germline V CDR1 and CDR2: SGHKS, YYEKEE (reference sequence).

CDR3 nucleotides: TGTGCCAGTGTGTGGGGACGAAATTCACCCCTCCACTTT. Translated, it gives CASVWGRNSPLHF. The chain links TRBV28 to TRBJ1-6; a possible D gene is TRBD1 (5 bases). V lost 9 bases and J lost 7, with 13 bases in between. The CDR3 extends over 13 amino acids. Germline V gene sequence: CDR1 MDHEN, CDR2 SYDVKM.

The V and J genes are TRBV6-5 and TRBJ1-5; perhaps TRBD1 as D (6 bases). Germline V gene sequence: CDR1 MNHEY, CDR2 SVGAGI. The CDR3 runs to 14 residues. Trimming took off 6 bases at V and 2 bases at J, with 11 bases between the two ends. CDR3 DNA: TGTGCCAGCAGCCTGGACAGAGGCAATCAGCCCCAGCATTTT. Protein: CASSLDRGNQPQHF.

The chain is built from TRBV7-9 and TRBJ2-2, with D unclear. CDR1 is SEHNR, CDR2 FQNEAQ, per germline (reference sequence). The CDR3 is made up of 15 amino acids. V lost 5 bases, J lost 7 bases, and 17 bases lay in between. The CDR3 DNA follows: TGTGCCAGCAGCCCCCAGTTACAATTCGGCGGGGAGCTGTTTTTT. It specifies CASSPQLQFGGELFF.

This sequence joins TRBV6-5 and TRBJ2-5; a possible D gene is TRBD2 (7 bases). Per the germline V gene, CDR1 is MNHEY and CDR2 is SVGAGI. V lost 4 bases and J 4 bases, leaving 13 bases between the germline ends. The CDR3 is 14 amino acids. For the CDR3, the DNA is TGTGCCAGCAGTTCAATGGGGGGGCTAGAGACCCAGTACTTC. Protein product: CASSSMGGLETQYF.

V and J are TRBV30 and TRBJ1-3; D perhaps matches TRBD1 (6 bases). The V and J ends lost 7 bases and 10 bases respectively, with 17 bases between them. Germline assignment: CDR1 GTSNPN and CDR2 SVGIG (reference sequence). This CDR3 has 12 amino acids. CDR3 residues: CASERGGLTIYF. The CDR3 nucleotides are TGTGCCTCGGAACGCGGGGGGCTTACCATATATTTT.

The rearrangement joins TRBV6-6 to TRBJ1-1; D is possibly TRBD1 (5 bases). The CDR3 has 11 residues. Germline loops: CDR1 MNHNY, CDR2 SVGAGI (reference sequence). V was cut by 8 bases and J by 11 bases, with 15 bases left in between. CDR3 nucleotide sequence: TGTGCCAGCGGTGAGGCGGGGGTTGCTTTCTTT. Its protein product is CASGEAGVAFF.

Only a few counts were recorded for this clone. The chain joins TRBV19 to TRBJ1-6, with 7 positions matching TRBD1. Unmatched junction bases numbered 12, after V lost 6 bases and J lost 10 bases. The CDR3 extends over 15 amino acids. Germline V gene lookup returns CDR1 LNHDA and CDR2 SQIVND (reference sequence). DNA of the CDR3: TGTGCCAGTAGATTCGACAGGGCCGTTAGGTCACCCCTCCACTTT. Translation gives CASRFDRAVRSPLHF.

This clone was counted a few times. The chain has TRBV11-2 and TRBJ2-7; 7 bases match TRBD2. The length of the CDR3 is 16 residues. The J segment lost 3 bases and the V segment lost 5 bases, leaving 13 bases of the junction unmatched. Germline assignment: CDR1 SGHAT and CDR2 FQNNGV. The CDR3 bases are TGTGCCAGCAGCCCCCTCCGTAGGGGAGGGATCTACGAGCAGTACTTC. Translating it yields CASSPLRRGGIYEQYF.

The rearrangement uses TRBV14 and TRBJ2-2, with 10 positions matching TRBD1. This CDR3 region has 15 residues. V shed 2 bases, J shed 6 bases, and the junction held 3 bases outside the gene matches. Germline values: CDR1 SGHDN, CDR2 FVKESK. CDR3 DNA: TGTGCCAGCAGCCAAAAGGGGACAGGGGCCGGGGAGCTGTTTTTT. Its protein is CASSQKGTGAGELFF.

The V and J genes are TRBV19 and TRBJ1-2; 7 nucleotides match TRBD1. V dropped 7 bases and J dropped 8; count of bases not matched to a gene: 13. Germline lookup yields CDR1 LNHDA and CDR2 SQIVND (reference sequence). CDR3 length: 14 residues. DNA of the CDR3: TGTGCCAGTAACGCTGTAGACAGGGAGGTGGGCTACACCTTC. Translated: CASNAVDREVGYTF.

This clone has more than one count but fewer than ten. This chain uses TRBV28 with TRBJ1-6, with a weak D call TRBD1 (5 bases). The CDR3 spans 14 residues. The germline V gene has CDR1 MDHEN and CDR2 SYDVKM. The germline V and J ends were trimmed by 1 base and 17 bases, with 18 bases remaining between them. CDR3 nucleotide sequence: TGTGCCAGCAGTTTATCTTATGGATGGGCGGGGGTCCACTTT. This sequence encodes CASSLSYGWAGVHF.

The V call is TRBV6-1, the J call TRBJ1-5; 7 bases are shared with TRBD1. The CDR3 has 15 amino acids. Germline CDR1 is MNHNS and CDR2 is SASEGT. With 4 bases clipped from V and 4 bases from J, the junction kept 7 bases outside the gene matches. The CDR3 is CASSGGTALNQPQHF. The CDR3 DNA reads TGTGCCAGCAGTGGAGGGACAGCACTTAATCAGCCCCAGCATTTT.

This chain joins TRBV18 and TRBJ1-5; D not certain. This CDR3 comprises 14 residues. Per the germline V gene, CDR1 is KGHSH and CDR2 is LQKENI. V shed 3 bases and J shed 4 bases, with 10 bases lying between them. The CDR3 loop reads CASSPSVANQPQHF. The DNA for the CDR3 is TGTGCCAGCTCACCCAGTGTAGCAAATCAGCCCCAGCATTTT.

CDR3 in amino acids: CASSSPGLGHRTQYF. CDR3 coding DNA: TGTGCCAGCAGTTCTCCGGGACTAGGACACCGGACGCAGTATTTT. The chain carries TRBV6-5 and TRBJ2-3, with 8 bases lining up with TRBD2. The J segment lost 9 bases and the V segment lost 4 bases, leaving 12 bases of the junction unmatched. Germline lookup yields CDR1 MNHEY and CDR2 SVGAGI. This CDR3 is 15 amino acids long.

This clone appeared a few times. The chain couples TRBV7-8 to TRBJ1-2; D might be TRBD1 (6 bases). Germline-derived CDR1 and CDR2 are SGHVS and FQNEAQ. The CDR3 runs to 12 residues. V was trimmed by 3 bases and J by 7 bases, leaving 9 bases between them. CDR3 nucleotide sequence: TGTGCCAGCAGCTTCCTAGGGGGTGGCTACACCTTC. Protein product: CASSFLGGGYTF.

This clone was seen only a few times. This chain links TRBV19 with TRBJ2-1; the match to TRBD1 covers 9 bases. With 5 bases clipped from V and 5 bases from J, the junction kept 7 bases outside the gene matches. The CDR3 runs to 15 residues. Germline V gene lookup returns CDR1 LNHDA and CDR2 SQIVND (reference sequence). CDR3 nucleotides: TGTGCCAGTAGTTATGGACAGGGGTGGGACAATGAGCAGTTCTTC. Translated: CASSYGQGWDNEQFF.

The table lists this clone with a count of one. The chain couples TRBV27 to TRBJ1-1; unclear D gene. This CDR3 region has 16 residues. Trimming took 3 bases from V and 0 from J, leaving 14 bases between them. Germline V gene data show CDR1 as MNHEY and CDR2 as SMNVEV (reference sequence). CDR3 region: CASSFKASLLNTEAFF. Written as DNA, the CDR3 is TGTGCCAGCAGTTTTAAGGCTTCCCTTTTGAACACTGAAGCTTTCTTT.

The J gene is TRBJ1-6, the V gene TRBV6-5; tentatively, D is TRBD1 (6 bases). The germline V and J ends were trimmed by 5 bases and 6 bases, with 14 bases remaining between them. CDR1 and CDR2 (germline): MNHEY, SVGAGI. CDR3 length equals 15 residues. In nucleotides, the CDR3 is TGTGCCAGCAGTAAGGGGGGGAGGAGTAATTCACCCCTCCACTTT. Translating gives CASSKGGRSNSPLHF.

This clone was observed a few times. CDR3 sequence (DNA): TGTGCCAGCAGACTAGGAGTTGGAGACAGGGAGACCCAGTACTTC. Its translation: CASRLGVGDRETQYF. The chain couples TRBV2 to TRBJ2-5, with D perhaps TRBD1 (6 bases). V was pared by 6 bases and J by 5 bases, with 19 bases between. Germline CDR1 is SNHLY and CDR2 is FYNNEI. The CDR3 is 15 residues long.

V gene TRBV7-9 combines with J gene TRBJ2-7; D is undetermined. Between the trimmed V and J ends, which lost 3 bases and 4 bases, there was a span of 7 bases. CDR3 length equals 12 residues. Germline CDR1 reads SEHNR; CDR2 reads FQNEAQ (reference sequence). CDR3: CASSFSDYEQYF. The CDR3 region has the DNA TGTGCCAGCAGCTTCTCGGATTACGAGCAGTACTTC.

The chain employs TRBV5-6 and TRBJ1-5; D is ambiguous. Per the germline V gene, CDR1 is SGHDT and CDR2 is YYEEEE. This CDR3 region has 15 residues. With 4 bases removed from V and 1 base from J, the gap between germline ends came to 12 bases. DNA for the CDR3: TGTGCCAGCAGCCGCGGGCGGGTAAGCAATCAGCCCCAGCATTTT. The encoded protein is CASSRGRVSNQPQHF.

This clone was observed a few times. CDR3 in DNA: TGTGCCAGCAGCCAAGGGGAATACAGAAATGAAAAACTGTTTTTT. Translation: CASSQGEYRNEKLFF. The chain links TRBV14 to TRBJ1-4; D is uncertain. Looked up from germline, CDR1 is SGHDN and CDR2 is FVKESK. V was pared by 1 base and J by 5 bases, with 11 bases between. The CDR3 sequence is 15 residues long.

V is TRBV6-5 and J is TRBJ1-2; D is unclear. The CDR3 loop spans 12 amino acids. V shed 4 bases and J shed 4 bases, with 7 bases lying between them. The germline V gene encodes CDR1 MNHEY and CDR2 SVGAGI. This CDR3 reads CASSFLGYGYTF. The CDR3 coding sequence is TGTGCCAGCAGTTTTCTCGGCTATGGCTACACCTTC.